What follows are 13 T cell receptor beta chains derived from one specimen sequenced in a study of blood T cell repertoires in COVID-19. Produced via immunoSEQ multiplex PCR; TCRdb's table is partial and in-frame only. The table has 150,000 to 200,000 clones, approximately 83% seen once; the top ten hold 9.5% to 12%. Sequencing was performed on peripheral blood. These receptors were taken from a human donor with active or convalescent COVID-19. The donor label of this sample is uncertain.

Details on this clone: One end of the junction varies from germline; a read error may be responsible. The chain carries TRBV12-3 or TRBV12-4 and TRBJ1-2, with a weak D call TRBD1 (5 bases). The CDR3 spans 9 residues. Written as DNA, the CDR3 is TGTGCCAGCAGTTTCAGGGTATCCTTC. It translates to CASSFRVSF.

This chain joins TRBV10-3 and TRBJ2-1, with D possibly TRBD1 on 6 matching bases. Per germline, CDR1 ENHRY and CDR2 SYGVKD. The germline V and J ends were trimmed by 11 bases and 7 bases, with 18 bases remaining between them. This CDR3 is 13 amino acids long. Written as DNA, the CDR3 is TGTGCCTCTGGACAGATCCAATGGAATGAGCAGTTCTTC. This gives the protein CASGQIQWNEQFF.

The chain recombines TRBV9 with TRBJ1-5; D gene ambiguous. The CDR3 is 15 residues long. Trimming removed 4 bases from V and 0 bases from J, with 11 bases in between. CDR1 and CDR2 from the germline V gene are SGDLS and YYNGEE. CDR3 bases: TGTGCCAGCAGCCGGACTGCCAATAGCAATCAGCCCCAGCATTTT. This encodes CASSRTANSNQPQHF.

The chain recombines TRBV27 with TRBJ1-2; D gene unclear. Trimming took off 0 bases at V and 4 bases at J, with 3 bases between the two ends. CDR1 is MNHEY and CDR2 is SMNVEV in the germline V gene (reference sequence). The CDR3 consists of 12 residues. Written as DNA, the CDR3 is TGTGCCAGCAGTTTATCCGGCTATGGCTACACCTTC. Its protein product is CASSLSGYGYTF.

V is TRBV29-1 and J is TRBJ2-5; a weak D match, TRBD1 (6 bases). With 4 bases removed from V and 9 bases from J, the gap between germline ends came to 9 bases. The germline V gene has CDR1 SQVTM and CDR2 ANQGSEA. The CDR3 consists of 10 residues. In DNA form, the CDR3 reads TGCAGCGTTGTCACAGGGTCCCAGTACTTC. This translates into CSVVTGSQYF.

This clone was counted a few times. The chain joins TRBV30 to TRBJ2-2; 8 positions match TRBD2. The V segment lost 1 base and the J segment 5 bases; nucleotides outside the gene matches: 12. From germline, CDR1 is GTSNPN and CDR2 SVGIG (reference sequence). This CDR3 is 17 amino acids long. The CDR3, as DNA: TGTGCCTGGAGTGGTCGTCGGGACGGGAGGGATACCGGGGAGCTGTTTTTT. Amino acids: CAWSGRRDGRDTGELFF.

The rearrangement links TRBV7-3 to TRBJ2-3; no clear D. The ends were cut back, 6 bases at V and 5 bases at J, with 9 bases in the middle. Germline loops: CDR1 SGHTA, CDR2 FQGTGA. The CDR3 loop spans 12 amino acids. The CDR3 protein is CASSLTGDTQYF. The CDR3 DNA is TGTGCCAGCAGTTTGACGGGAGATACGCAGTATTTT.

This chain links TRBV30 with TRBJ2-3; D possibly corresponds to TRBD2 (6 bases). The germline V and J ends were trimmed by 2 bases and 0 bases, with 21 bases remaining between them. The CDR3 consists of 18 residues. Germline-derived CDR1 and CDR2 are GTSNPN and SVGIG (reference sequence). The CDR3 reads CAWSLGRAGLPSTDTQYF. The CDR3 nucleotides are TGTGCCTGGAGTTTGGGGCGGGCGGGGTTACCTAGCACAGATACGCAGTATTTT.

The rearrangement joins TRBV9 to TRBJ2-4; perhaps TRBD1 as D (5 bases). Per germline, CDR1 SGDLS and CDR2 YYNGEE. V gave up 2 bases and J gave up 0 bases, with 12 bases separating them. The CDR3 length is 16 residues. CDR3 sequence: CASSVDGHLAKNIQYF. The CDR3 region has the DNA TGTGCCAGCAGCGTGGATGGACACCTAGCCAAAAACATTCAGTACTTC.

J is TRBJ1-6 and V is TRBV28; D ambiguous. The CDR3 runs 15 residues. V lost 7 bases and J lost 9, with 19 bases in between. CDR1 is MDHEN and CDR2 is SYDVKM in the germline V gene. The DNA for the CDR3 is TGTGCCAGCACTCGCTTCACCGGGTCGAGTTCACCCCTCCACTTT. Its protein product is CASTRFTGSSSPLHF.

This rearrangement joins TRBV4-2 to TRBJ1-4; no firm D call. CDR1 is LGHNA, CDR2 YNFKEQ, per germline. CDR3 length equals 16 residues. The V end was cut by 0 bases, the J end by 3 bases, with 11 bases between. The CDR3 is CASSQDPSSSNEKLFF. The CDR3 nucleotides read TGTGCCAGCAGCCAAGATCCGTCCTCCTCTAATGAAAAACTGTTTTTT.

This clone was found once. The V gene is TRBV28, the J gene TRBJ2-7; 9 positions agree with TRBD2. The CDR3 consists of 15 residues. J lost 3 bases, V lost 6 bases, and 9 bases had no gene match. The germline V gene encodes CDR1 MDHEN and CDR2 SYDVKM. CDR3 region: CASSNQAGGHYEQYF. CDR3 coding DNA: TGTGCCAGCAGCAATCAAGCGGGGGGCCACTACGAGCAGTACTTC.

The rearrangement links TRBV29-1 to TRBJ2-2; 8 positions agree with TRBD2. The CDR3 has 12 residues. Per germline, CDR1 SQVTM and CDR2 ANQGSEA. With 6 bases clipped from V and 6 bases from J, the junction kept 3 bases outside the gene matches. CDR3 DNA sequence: TGCAGCGTCCGGGGGGGGGCCGGGGAGCTGTTTTTT. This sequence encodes CSVRGGAGELFF.